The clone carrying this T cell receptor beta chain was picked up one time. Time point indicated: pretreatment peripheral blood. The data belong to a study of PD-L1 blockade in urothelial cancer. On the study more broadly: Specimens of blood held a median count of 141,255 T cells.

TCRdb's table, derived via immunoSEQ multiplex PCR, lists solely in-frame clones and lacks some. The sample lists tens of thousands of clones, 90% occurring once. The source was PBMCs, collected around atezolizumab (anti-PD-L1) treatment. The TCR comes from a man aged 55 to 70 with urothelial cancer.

CDR3 DNA sequence: TGTGCCAGCAGCCGACAAGGACTAGCGGGCCGGGGGGAGCTGTTTTTT. As protein: CASSRQGLAGRGELFF. This chain uses TRBV11-1 with TRBJ2-2; 11 bases are a match to TRBD2. Looked up from germline, CDR1 is SGHAT and CDR2 is FQDESV (reference sequence). V lost 5 bases and J lost 8; bases outside the gene matches: 10. This CDR3 comprises 16 residues. Full variable domain (rest looked up from reference TRBV11-1 and TRBJ2-2): EAEVAQSPRYKITEKSQAVAFWCDPISGHATLYWYRQILGQGPELLVQFQDESVVDDSQLPKDRFSAERLKGVDSTLKIQPAELGDSAMYLCASSRQGLAGRGELFFGEGSRLTVL.